These 7 T cell receptor beta chains were sequenced from one sample in a study of OX40 agonist ivuxolimab in advanced cancers. Measured with immunoSEQ multiplex PCR; TCRdb has only the in-frame clones, and not every one. There are tens of thousands of clones in the sample; roughly 90% occur only once, and 15% to 20% lies in the top ten. The specimen was CD4+ or CD8+ T cells sorted from blood, collected in a trial of the OX40 agonist ivuxolimab. These receptors originate from an adult with an advanced solid tumor such as melanoma, head and neck, liver or kidney cancer.

This rearrangement joins TRBV30 to TRBJ2-7; 7 bases fit TRBD2. The V and J ends lost 7 bases and 1 base, in that order; junction bases with no gene match: 7. Germline V gene sequence: CDR1 GTSNPN, CDR2 SVGIG (reference sequence). The CDR3 totals 13 residues. The CDR3 protein is CASSEGLSYEQYF. The CDR3 coding sequence is TGTGCCTCCAGTGAGGGACTATCCTACGAGCAGTACTTC.

The DNA for the CDR3 is TGTGCCAGCTTAAGTACTTTTAGTAATCAGCCCCAGCATTTT. Amino acid sequence: CASLSTFSNQPQHF. This chain links TRBV28 with TRBJ1-5, with unresolved D. The germline V gene has CDR1 MDHEN and CDR2 SYDVKM. Trimming removed 8 bases from V and 4 bases from J, with 15 bases in between. This CDR3 spans 14 amino acids.

The chain employs TRBV9 and TRBJ1-1; D remains ambiguous. This CDR3 has 13 residues. Per germline, CDR1 SGDLS and CDR2 YYNGEE. Trimming took 4 bases from V and 0 from J, leaving 7 bases between them. CDR3 sequence: CASSMWVNTEAFF. CDR3 in DNA: TGTGCCAGCAGCATGTGGGTGAACACTGAAGCTTTCTTT.

This chain connects TRBV6-6 to TRBJ2-3, with D hard to call. Trimming took off 0 bases at V and 4 bases at J, with 8 bases between the two ends. This CDR3 is built from 14 residues. Germline V gene data show CDR1 as MNHNY and CDR2 as SVGAGI (reference sequence). The CDR3 loop is CASSYSTLSDTQYF. In DNA, the CDR3 is TGTGCCAGCAGTTACTCCACACTCTCAGATACGCAGTATTTT.

The chain is built from TRBV4-2 and TRBJ1-2; 9 bases fit TRBD1. The V gene's germline CDR1 is LGHNA and CDR2 YNFKEQ. With 6 bases clipped from V and 4 bases from J, the junction kept 3 bases outside the gene matches. The CDR3 consists of 13 residues. Written as DNA, the CDR3 is TGTGCCAGCAGAACGGGACAGGGCTATGGCTACACCTTC. Translation gives CASRTGQGYGYTF.

V gene TRBV4-2 combines with J gene TRBJ2-3; 8 positions agree with TRBD2. The CDR3 has 14 residues. The germline CDR1 and CDR2 sequences are LGHNA and YNFKEQ. V shed 5 bases and J 5 bases; nucleotides not matched to a gene: 6. CDR3 in amino acids: CASSEGLARDTQYF. The CDR3 DNA reads as TGTGCCAGCAGCGAAGGACTAGCACGAGATACGCAGTATTTT.

Comments on this clone: Other DNA sequences of this sample code for an identical CDR3. The chain is built from TRBV4-3 and TRBJ2-3; 11 bases match TRBD2. The CDR3 is 16 residues long. The germline V gene encodes CDR1 LGHNA and CDR2 YSLEER. V dropped 0 bases and J dropped 1; count of bases not matched to a gene: 0. CDR3 nucleotides: TGCGCCAGCAGCCAAGAACTAGCGGGAGGCACAGATACGCAGTATTTT. The encoded protein is CASSQELAGGTDTQYF.